The sequence of this T cell receptor beta chain was determined in a study of beta chain features in type 1 diabetes (dated by TCRdb to between 2017 and 2018). With regard to the full study: Patients and healthy donors did not differ in mean age, gender distribution, total cell number or subset yield. A total of some 110 million sorted cells were examined across all samples, and a strong correlation was observed between cell number per subset and RNA yield. The study compared TCRB repertoires of sorted circulating CD4+ T cell subsets between recently diagnosed type 1 diabetes patients and matched healthy donors. Regulatory and stem cell-like memory subsets were isolated from only 8 patients and roughly 8 healthy donors, whereas naive and central memory subsets came from all 30 or so donors. The research as a whole found: Type 1 diabetes patients showed a moderate but significant shortening of TCRB CDR3 length in all four CD4+ subsets. Shorter templates might have been favored by PCR, but patient and control samples were amplified and corrected together, so both groups would have been affected equally by any skew. Patients with type 1 diabetes made fewer insertions and deleted more nucleotides at VDJ recombination sites, implying thymic rearrangement abnormalities. Because cDNA was sequenced instead of genomic DNA, highly expressing activated cells could be over-represented, though the groups showed no difference in activation or CD3 levels. Naive, central memory and regulatory TCRB repertoires appeared to be more alike among patients than among healthy donors. Because the HLA sub-analyses included only small numbers of individuals, any influence of HLA type on TCRB rearrangement was left unresolved.

Each donor gave one peripheral blood draw, averaging roughly 120 mL, which was collected into heparinised tubes. A BD FACSAria II was used to sort naive, central memory, regulatory and stem cell-like memory CD4+ T cells with a panel that included CD45RO, CCR7, CD25, CD127, CD95 and CD27. All sorted populations exceeded 95% purity. PBMCs were isolated right away by Lymphoprep density gradient centrifugation and were stained directly, without culture. To minimize batch effects, samples were stained and sorted in pairs, one healthy donor with one patient per experiment. The High Capacity cDNA Reverse Transcription Kit was used to reverse transcribe all of the isolated RNA, meaning that expressed TCRB transcripts were what got sequenced. Naive, central memory and regulatory T cell samples underwent deep immunoSEQ sequencing, averaging roughly 3.3 million total reads per sample. After sorted cells were lysed in RLT buffer, RNA was extracted with DNase-treated RNeasy Micro or Mini kits, with the choice depending on cell number. Each cell subset was processed on its own to prevent cross-contamination, while patient and healthy donor samples were processed together. The immunoSEQ multiplex PCR was used to amplify TCRB sequences from cDNA, yielding 87-bp fragments that span the CDR3 region. Sequencing of the amplicons was done on the Illumina HiSeq platform. In the source study's methods: Synthetic template baselines were used to correct PCR bias computationally, reads within Hamming distance 2 were collapsed together, and singletons that could not be merged were discarded. Reads were aligned against IMGT to assign V, D and J genes, CDR3 length and insertions or deletions at six rearrangement sites. Clonotype counts were normalized to sorted cell number within each subset before computing true diversity and Gini coefficients with the tcR R package. The overlap coefficient, calculated on TCRB nucleotide sequences, was used to quantify repertoire sharing. This immuneACCESS table, as held by TCRdb, lists in-frame sequences with V and J called but not all clones. Of the missing ones, under half trace to an unresolved V gene in checked studies; the others have no known cause. V and J calls and clone size are copied from that table; D and trimming were computed from the DNA. The sample table holds 140,000 to 150,000 clones, of which around 13% were seen once. Clones ranked in the top ten supply 1% to 1.5% of the sample.

For this clone: It lacks a known antigen. Base qualities are not at hand, and no much larger clone is one base apart.

The specimen sequenced was central memory CD4+ T cells from blood. The clonotype originates from a man aged 18 to 35 with type 1 diabetes.

The bases are TGTGCCTGGAAAACAGGGATGTCTGGAAACACCATATATTTT. Translated, it gives CAWKTGMSGNTIYF. The V and J segments used are TRBV30 and TRBJ1-3; TRBD1 is possibly the D segment (6 matching bases). V is shortened by 4 bases, J by 1 base, and the region joining them spans 11 bases. According to the germline V gene (reference sequence), CDR1 reads GTSNPN and CDR2 reads SVGIG. The CDR3 contains 14 residues, cysteine and phenylalanine counted. CDR3 DNA is the only sequence kept; it has 42 bases, read in frame from the first base.